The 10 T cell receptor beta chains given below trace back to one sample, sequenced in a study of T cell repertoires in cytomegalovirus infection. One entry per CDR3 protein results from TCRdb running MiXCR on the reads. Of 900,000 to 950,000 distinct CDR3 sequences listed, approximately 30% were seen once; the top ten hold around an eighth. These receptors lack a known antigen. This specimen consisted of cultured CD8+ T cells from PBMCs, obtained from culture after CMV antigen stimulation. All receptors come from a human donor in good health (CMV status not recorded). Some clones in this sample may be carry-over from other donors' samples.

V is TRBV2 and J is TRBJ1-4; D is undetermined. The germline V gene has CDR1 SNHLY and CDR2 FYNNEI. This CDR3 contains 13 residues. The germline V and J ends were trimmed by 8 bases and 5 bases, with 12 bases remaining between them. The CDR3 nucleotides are TGTGCCAGCGGTTCCGTAAAGAATGAAAAACTGTTTTTT. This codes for CASGSVKNEKLFF.

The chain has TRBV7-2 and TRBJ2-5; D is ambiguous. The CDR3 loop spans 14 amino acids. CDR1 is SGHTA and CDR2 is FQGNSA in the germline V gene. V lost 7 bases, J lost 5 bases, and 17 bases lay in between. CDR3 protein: CASTSAVSAETQYF. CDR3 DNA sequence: TGTGCCAGCACCTCGGCCGTTTCGGCGGAGACCCAGTACTTC. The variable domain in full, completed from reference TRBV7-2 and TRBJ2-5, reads GAGVSQSPSNKVTEKGKDVELRCDPISGHTALYWYRQSLGQGLEFLIYFQGNSAPDKSGLPSDRFSAERTGGSVSTLTIQRTQQEDSAVYLCASTSAVSAETQYFGPGTRLLVL.

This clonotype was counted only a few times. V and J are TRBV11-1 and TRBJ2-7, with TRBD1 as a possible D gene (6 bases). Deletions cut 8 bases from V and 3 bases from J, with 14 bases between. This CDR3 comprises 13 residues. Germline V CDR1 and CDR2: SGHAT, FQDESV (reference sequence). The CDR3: CASFHWTDYEQYV. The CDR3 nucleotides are TGTGCCAGCTTTCACTGGACAGACTACGAGCAGTACGTC.

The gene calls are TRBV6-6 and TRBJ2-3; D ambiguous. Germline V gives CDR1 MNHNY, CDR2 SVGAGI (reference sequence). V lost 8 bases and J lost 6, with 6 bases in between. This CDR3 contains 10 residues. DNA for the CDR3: TGTGCCAGCGAGGAGGATACGCAGTATTTT. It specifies CASEEDTQYF.

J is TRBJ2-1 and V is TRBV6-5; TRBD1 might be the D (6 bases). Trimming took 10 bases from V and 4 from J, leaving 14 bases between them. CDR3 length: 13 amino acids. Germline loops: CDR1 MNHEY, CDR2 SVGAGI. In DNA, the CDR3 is TGTGCCACCCTACAGGGAAGGTACAATGAGCAGTTCTTC. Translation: CATLQGRYNEQFF.

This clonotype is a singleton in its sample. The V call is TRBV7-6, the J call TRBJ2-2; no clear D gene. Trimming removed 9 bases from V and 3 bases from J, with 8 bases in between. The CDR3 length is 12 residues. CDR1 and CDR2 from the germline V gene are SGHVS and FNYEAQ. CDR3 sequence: CARVEDTGELFF. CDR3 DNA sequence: TGTGCCAGGGTCGAAGACACCGGGGAGCTGTTTTTT.

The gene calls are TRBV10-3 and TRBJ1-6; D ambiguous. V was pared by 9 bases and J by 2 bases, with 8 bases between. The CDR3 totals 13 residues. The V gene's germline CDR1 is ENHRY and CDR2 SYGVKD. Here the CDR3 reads CAIEETYNSPLHF. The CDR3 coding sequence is TGTGCCATAGAGGAAACCTATAATTCACCCCTCCACTTT.

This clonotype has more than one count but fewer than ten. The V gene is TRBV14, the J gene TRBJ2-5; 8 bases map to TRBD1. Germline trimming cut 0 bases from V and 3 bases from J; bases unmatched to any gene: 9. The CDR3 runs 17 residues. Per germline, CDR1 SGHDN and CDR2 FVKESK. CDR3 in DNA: TGTGCCAGCAGCCAAGAGAGGGGAACGACAGGGGAAGAGACCCAGTACTTC. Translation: CASSQERGTTGEETQYF.

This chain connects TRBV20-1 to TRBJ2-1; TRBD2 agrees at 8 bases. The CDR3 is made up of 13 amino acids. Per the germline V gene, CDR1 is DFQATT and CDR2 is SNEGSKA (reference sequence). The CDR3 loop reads CSFSGDSYNEQFF. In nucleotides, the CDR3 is TGCAGCTTTAGCGGGGACTCCTACAATGAGCAGTTCTTC.

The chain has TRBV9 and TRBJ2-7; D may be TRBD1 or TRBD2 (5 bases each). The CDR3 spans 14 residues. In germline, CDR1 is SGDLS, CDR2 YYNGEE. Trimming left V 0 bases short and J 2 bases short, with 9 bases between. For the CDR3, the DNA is TGTGCCAGCAGCGTAGGAGGGGTCACCTACGAGCAGTACTTC. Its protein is CASSVGGVTYEQYF.